This section outlines one TCR beta chain sequence together with its context. As yet, its antigen is unknown. Its ends do not fully match the called genes, so a read error is possible. CD4+CD45RO+CD25- cells were isolated as memory CD4+ T cells. Study-level findings and limits: Greatest tumor Treg TCR overlap was with tumor naive CD4+ cells. In terms of TCR gene usage, tumor memory CD4+ T cells clustered together with blood and lymph node memory CD4+ cells, as well as with lymph node naive CD4+ cells.

Germline CDR1 is SGDLS and CDR2 is YYNGEE. The CDR3 has 15 amino acids. Full-length variable regions came from constant-region reverse primers plus semi-nested Nested Universal Primer A PCR. TCRdb itself ran the 5' RACE reads through MiXCR, one entry per CDR3 protein. The sample yields 6,500 to 10,000 distinct CDR3 sequences, roughly 16% seen once. The TCR originated in a female donor with breast cancer. The V gene is TRBV9, the J gene TRBJ2-1; D remains ambiguous. Sequenced: memory CD4+ T cells sorted from blood. Described subset: memory CD4+ T cells, CD4+CD45RO+CD25-. The CDR3 region is CASSVSLLSYNEQCF. The CDR3 DNA is TGTGCCAGCAGCGTAAGCCTCCTATCCTACAACGAGCAGTGCTTC.